This T cell receptor beta chain was obtained from a study of vaccination and CD4 T cells after COVID-19. The treatment denotes: approximately 11-day PBMC culture with coronavirus spike peptide pools or control peptides (ViraFEST assay). The CDR3 totals 14 residues. Looked up from germline, CDR1 is LNHDA and CDR2 is SQIVND (reference sequence). Trimming cost V 5 bases and J 5 bases, with 16 bases left between them. Comments on this clonotype: Its target is not known.

An Oncomine TCR Beta short-read assay was used to sequence the DNA from cultured CD4+ T cells. MiXCR was run by TCRdb on the PCR reads, yielding one entry per CDR3 protein. The profile shows over 10,000 distinct CDR3 sequences, about two thirds of them singletons. The chain uses TRBV19 and TRBJ2-7, with D perhaps assigned TRBD1 or TRBD2 (5 bases each). Material: CD4+ T cells from blood, cultured in vitro. The TCR sequence derives from a human donor who had recovered from COVID-19. CDR3 protein: CASSALGDFNEQYF. CDR3 sequence (DNA): TGTGCCAGTAGTGCCCTGGGGGATTTCAACGAGCAGTACTTC.